Below are 29 T cell receptor beta chains sequenced from a single sample in a study of Ad26.COV2.S vaccination and SARS-CoV-2 variants. Profiled with immunoSEQ multiplex PCR; TCRdb holds only in-frame clones, not every one. The sample holds hundreds of thousands of clones, roughly 86% seen once. Described treatment: some 20 received Ad26.COV2.S at low or high dose, single or two shots; about 5 received placebo; per-sample allocation not given. Specimens were obtained on day 63 following the first vaccine or placebo injection. The sample here was peripheral blood, taken in a trial of Ad26.COV2.S vaccine versus placebo. All receptors come from a person between 18 and 65 years old who received the Ad26.COV2.S COVID-19 vaccine or a placebo.

The count of this clone is one. This sequence joins TRBV7-6 and TRBJ2-2, with 7 nucleotides matching TRBD1. CDR3 size: 16 residues. The trim removed 1 base at V and 10 bases at J, leaving 12 bases unmatched. The germline CDR1 and CDR2 sequences are SGHVS and FNYEAQ. DNA of the CDR3: TGTGCCAGCAGCTTAGAAGGCCGGACAGGTTGGGCGGAGCTGTTTTTT. Its protein is CASSLEGRTGWAELFF.

V and J are TRBV19 and TRBJ2-3, with 14 positions matching TRBD2. The CDR3 totals 14 residues. Germline values: CDR1 LNHDA, CDR2 SQIVND (reference sequence). Unmatched junction bases numbered 11, after V lost 11 bases and J lost 10 bases. This CDR3 is CASRGLAGVSPQYF. The CDR3 coding sequence is TGTGCCTCCAGGGGACTAGCGGGAGTTTCCCCGCAGTATTTT.

This clone was seen a few times. The genes are TRBV5-4 and TRBJ2-3; D unclear. Trimming shortened V by 4 bases and J by 4 bases, and 19 bases separated the two germline ends. CDR3 length: 16 amino acids. Germline V gene sequence: CDR1 SGHNT, CDR2 YYREEE (reference sequence). This chain's CDR3 is CASSPSSTWDSDTQYF. Written as DNA, the CDR3 is TGTGCCAGCAGCCCCTCAAGTACATGGGATTCAGATACGCAGTATTTT.

This chain uses TRBV28 with TRBJ2-7; D is unresolved. V shed 8 bases and J shed 1 base, with 18 bases lying between them. CDR3 length: 15 residues. CDR1 and CDR2 from the germline V gene are MDHEN and SYDVKM. The CDR3 bases are TGTGCCAGCTCCCGTAGTGGGTTAGGATCCTACGAGCAGTACTTC. Translating gives CASSRSGLGSYEQYF.

This chain joins TRBV15 and TRBJ2-1; no clear D gene. The germline V and J ends were trimmed by 0 bases and 6 bases, with 9 bases remaining between them. From germline, CDR1 is LNHNV and CDR2 YYDKDF (reference sequence). This CDR3 has 14 residues. The CDR3 loop reads CATSREQQSNEQFF. CDR3 in DNA: TGTGCCACCAGCAGAGAACAACAGTCCAATGAGCAGTTCTTC.

This chain joins TRBV11-3 and TRBJ2-1, with D maybe TRBD1 (5 bases). Germline V gene lookup returns CDR1 SGHNT and CDR2 YENEEA. V gave up 5 bases and J gave up 8 bases, with 10 bases separating them. The CDR3 consists of 12 residues. DNA of the CDR3: TGTGCCAGCAGCCCAGGGCTCGATGAGCAGTTCTTC. This codes for CASSPGLDEQFF.

V is TRBV13 and J is TRBJ1-6; 7 bases match TRBD1. Per germline, CDR1 PRHDT and CDR2 FYEKMQ (reference sequence). The CDR3 spans 17 residues. The V segment lost 5 bases and the J segment 3 bases; nucleotides outside the gene matches: 10. For the CDR3, the DNA is TGTGCCAGCAGCCCCTCCCAGGGGGACTTCTATAATTCACCCCTCCACTTT. It translates to CASSPSQGDFYNSPLHF.

The rearrangement links TRBV6-6 to TRBJ2-3; D may match TRBD1 or TRBD2 (7 bases each). This CDR3 is built from 14 residues. Trimming pared 6 bases from V and 6 bases from J, leaving 16 bases between. CDR1 and CDR2 (germline): MNHNY, SVGAGI (reference sequence). CDR3 loop: CASRRQGGSDTQYF. The CDR3 DNA reads as TGTGCCAGCAGACGACAGGGCGGGAGCGATACGCAGTATTTT.

This rearrangement joins TRBV4-1 to TRBJ2-7; 7 nucleotides line up with TRBD1. Germline CDR1 is MGHRA and CDR2 is YSYEKL. V trimming: 4 bases; J trimming: 2 bases; junction bases outside the gene matches: 5. This CDR3 is built from 14 residues. DNA for the CDR3: TGCGCCAGCAGCCCTCTGAGGGGGCCCTACGAGCAGTACTTC. Protein: CASSPLRGPYEQYF.

J is TRBJ1-3 and V is TRBV9; 7 nucleotides line up with TRBD1. The ends lost 9 bases at V and 6 bases at J; junction bases unmatched: 12. The CDR3 totals 14 residues. CDR1 and CDR2 (germline): SGDLS, YYNGEE. DNA for the CDR3: TGTGCCAACTCTTTAAGACAGGGTGAAAACACCATATATTTT. Protein: CANSLRQGENTIYF. The whole variable domain, filled in from reference TRBV9 and TRBJ1-3, reads DSGVTQTPKHLITATGQRVTLRCSPRSGDLSVYWYQQSLDQGLQFLIQYYNGEERAKGNILERFSAQQFPDLHSELNLSSLELGDSALYFCANSLRQGENTIYFGEGSWLTVV.

V is TRBV19 and J is TRBJ2-2; 7 bases line up with TRBD2. The CDR3 totals 16 residues. The germline V gene encodes CDR1 LNHDA and CDR2 SQIVND (reference sequence). V lost 7 bases, J lost 4 bases, and 12 bases stayed unmatched. The CDR3 loop is CASNERGQSPTGELFF. The CDR3 DNA follows: TGTGCCAGTAACGAGCGGGGCCAATCACCCACCGGGGAGCTGTTTTTT. Full variable domain (remainder filled in from reference TRBV19 and TRBJ2-2): DGGITQSPKYLFRKEGQNVTLSCEQNLNHDAMYWYRQDPGQGLRLIYYSQIVNDFQKGDIAEGYSVSREKKESFPLTVTSAQKNPTAFYLCASNERGQSPTGELFFGEGSRLTVL.

This sequence joins TRBV3-1 (or the pseudogene TRBV3-2) and TRBJ2-7, with D unresolved. V was cut by 1 base and J by 3 bases, with 10 bases left in between. Germline V gene lookup returns CDR1 LGHDT and CDR2 YNNKEL (reference sequence). The CDR3 contains 14 residues. The CDR3 region is CASSQGPPLYEQYF. CDR3 nucleotide sequence: TGTGCCAGCAGCCAAGGTCCCCCCCTCTACGAGCAGTACTTC.

This rearrangement joins TRBV3-1 (or the pseudogene TRBV3-2) to TRBJ2-3, with TRBD2 matching 8 bases. The length of the CDR3 is 18 residues. V was clipped by 1 base and J by 4 bases; unmatched bases: 13. CDR1 LGHDT and CDR2 YNNKEL come from the germline V gene (reference sequence). CDR3 DNA sequence: TGTGCCAGCAGCCAAGGTCAGGGAGGCAGCGGGAGAGCAGATACGCAGTATTTT. This sequence encodes CASSQGQGGSGRADTQYF.

The CDR3 loop reads CASSSANEQFF. In nucleotides, the CDR3 is TGTGCCAGCAGTAGCGCCAATGAGCAGTTCTTC. The V call is TRBV6-2 or TRBV6-3, the J call TRBJ2-1; D gene uncertain. Per germline, CDR1 MNHEY and CDR2 SVGEGT. The V end lost 5 bases, the J end lost 6 bases, and 5 bases lay between the germline ends. The CDR3 contains 11 residues.

V is TRBV27 and J is TRBJ2-7; 7 nucleotides agree with TRBD2. CDR3 length equals 17 residues. The V and J ends lost 4 bases and 5 bases, in that order; junction bases with no gene match: 17. Per the germline V gene, CDR1 is MNHEY and CDR2 is SMNVEV (reference sequence). The DNA for the CDR3 is TGTGCCAGCAGTTCGGGTGCGGGAGTCCCCTTAAGCCACGAGCAGTACTTC. As protein: CASSSGAGVPLSHEQYF.

The genes are TRBV9 and TRBJ1-1; TRBD1 matches at 8 bases. The CDR3 runs 15 residues. Germline V gene lookup returns CDR1 SGDLS and CDR2 YYNGEE. V was clipped by 6 bases and J by 0 bases; unmatched bases: 7. The CDR3 loop reads CASTPAGGLNTEAFF. CDR3 nucleotide sequence: TGTGCCAGCACCCCAGCAGGGGGCTTGAACACTGAAGCTTTCTTT.

This clone was observed a single time. Other nucleotide sequences in the sample specify the same CDR3. The rearrangement joins TRBV7-9 to TRBJ2-3; no firm D call. The CDR3 consists of 14 residues. Per germline, CDR1 SEHNR and CDR2 FQNEAQ (reference sequence). The V and J ends lost 1 base and 0 bases respectively, with 5 bases between them. The CDR3 sequence: CASSLGLSTDTQYF. The CDR3 DNA sequence: TGTGCCAGCAGCTTAGGGTTAAGCACAGATACGCAGTATTTT.

V is TRBV5-1 and J is TRBJ2-1; 7 bases are shared with TRBD2. This CDR3 is built from 14 residues. V lost 3 bases to trimming and J lost 9 bases; unmatched junction nucleotides: 9. Germline V CDR1 and CDR2: SGHRS, YFSETQ. This CDR3 is CASSSQGGSFEQFF. The CDR3, as DNA: TGCGCCAGCAGCTCGCAAGGCGGGAGCTTTGAGCAGTTCTTC.

The gene calls are TRBV4-2 and TRBJ1-3; D is possibly TRBD1 (6 bases). This CDR3 has 18 amino acids. V lost 4 bases to trimming and J lost 2 bases, with 21 bases between them. CDR1 and CDR2 from the germline V gene are LGHNA and YNFKEQ. The chain's CDR3 is CASSRHLQGSPTGNTIYF. The CDR3 bases are TGTGCCAGCAGCCGACACCTCCAGGGGAGCCCCACTGGAAACACCATATATTTT.

The chain recombines TRBV3-1 (or the pseudogene TRBV3-2) with TRBJ1-5; TRBD1 aligns across 7 bases. Losses at the gene ends were 4 bases for V and 6 bases for J; bases not matched to a gene: 3. Germline V lookup: CDR1 LGHDT, CDR2 YNNKEL (reference sequence). The CDR3 has 13 residues. The CDR3 is CASSRQGGQPQHF. The CDR3 DNA reads TGTGCCAGCAGCCGACAGGGAGGTCAGCCCCAGCATTTT.

The V gene is TRBV6-5, the J gene TRBJ1-1; TRBD1 agrees at 7 bases. CDR3 length: 15 amino acids. With V trimmed by 6 bases and J by 1 base, 8 bases remained unmatched. The V gene's germline CDR1 is MNHEY and CDR2 SVGAGI. The CDR3 reads CASRGWRTGNTEAFF. DNA for the CDR3: TGTGCCAGCAGGGGTTGGAGGACAGGGAACACTGAAGCTTTCTTT.

This chain joins TRBV9 and TRBJ1-1; no definite D call. V gave up 0 bases and J gave up 4 bases, with 16 bases separating them. The CDR3 spans 16 residues. The germline CDR1 and CDR2 sequences are SGDLS and YYNGEE. CDR3 in DNA: TGTGCCAGCAGCGTAGCCCCAAACCACAGAGGCACTGAAGCTTTCTTT. It is translated as CASSVAPNHRGTEAFF.

The rearrangement joins TRBV19 to TRBJ2-5, with 11 bases fitting TRBD2. The CDR3 runs 16 residues. Looked up from germline, CDR1 is LNHDA and CDR2 is SQIVND (reference sequence). V lost 1 base and J lost 5; bases outside the gene matches: 6. In DNA form, the CDR3 reads TGTGCCAGTAGTATAGGTACTAGCGGGAGTTGGGAGACCCAGTACTTC. Protein sequence: CASSIGTSGSWETQYF. Full variable domain (remainder filled in from reference TRBV19 and TRBJ2-5): DGGITQSPKYLFRKEGQNVTLSCEQNLNHDAMYWYRQDPGQGLRLIYYSQIVNDFQKGDIAEGYSVSREKKESFPLTVTSAQKNPTAFYLCASSIGTSGSWETQYFGPGTRLLVL.

The V call is TRBV12-5, the J call TRBJ2-1; TRBD2 matches 11 bases. The ends lost 3 bases at V and 9 bases at J; junction bases unmatched: 4. CDR3 length: 14 amino acids. Germline CDR1 reads LGHNT; CDR2 reads FRNRAP. Written as DNA, the CDR3 is TGTGCTAGTGGTTTAGGACTAGCGGGTGGTGAGCAGTTCTTC. Translation: CASGLGLAGGEQFF.

The chain links TRBV27 to TRBJ2-4, with TRBD1 as a possible D gene (5 bases). Trimming removed 3 bases from V and 2 bases from J, with 17 bases in between. CDR1 MNHEY and CDR2 SMNVEV come from the germline V gene (reference sequence). The CDR3 consists of 17 residues. The CDR3 DNA is TGTGCCAGCAGTTTTAGGAAGGGGTTGGGTACCAAAAACATTCAGTACTTC. Encoded protein: CASSFRKGLGTKNIQYF.

The chain is built from TRBV19 and TRBJ2-3; the D is unclear. CDR3 size: 11 residues. The V gene's germline CDR1 is LNHDA and CDR2 SQIVND (reference sequence). The V end was cut by 8 bases, the J end by 0 bases, with 3 bases between. The CDR3 DNA sequence: TGTGCCAGTGGTAGCACAGATACGCAGTATTTT. It codes for CASGSTDTQYF.

This clone was counted a single time. The chain couples TRBV9 to TRBJ2-1; D might be TRBD1 or TRBD2, each matching 7 bases. This CDR3 has 15 amino acids. Between the trimmed V and J ends, which lost 2 bases and 6 bases, there was a span of 15 bases. In germline, CDR1 is SGDLS, CDR2 YYNGEE. The CDR3 loop reads CASSVEGGGRNEQFF. In DNA, the CDR3 is TGTGCCAGCAGCGTGGAGGGAGGGGGCCGCAATGAGCAGTTCTTC.

This clone has a single count. The chain uses TRBV11-2 and TRBJ2-2; a possible D gene is TRBD1 (6 bases). The CDR3 spans 14 residues. CDR1 and CDR2 (germline): SGHAT, FQNNGV. V was shortened by 3 bases and J by 2 bases, with 7 bases between the two germline ends. This CDR3 reads CASSFRGNTGELFF. CDR3 nucleotide sequence: TGTGCCAGCAGCTTCAGGGGTAACACCGGGGAGCTGTTTTTT.

V is TRBV28 and J is TRBJ1-4; D unresolved. The V gene lost 8 bases and the J gene lost 4 bases, with 11 bases spanning the gap. Germline assignment: CDR1 MDHEN and CDR2 SYDVKM. The CDR3 contains 13 residues. The CDR3 bases are TGTGCCAGCTGCGGCAGGATTAATGAAAAACTGTTTTTT. Protein: CASCGRINEKLFF. The whole variable domain, remainder taken from reference TRBV28 and TRBJ1-4, is DVKVTQSSRYLVKRTGEKVFLECVQDMDHENMFWYRQDPGLGLRLIYFSYDVKMKEKGDIPEGYSVSREKKERFSLILESASTNQTSMYLCASCGRINEKLFFGSGTQLSVL.